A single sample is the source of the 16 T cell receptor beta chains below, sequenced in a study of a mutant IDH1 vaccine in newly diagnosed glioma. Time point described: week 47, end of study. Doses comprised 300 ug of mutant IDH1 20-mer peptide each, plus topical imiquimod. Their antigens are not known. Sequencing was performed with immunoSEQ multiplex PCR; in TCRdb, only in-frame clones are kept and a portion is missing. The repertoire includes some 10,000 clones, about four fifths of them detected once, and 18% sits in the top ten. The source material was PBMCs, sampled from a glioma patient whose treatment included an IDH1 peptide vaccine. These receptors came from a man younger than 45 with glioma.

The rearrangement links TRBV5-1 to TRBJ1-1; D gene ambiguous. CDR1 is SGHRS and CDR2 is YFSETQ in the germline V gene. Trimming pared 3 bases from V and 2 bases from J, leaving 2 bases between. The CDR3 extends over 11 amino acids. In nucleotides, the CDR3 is TGCGCCAGCAGCTCTAACACTGAAGCTTTCTTT. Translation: CASSSNTEAFF.

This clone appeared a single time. The CDR3 region has the DNA TGTGCCAGAGACCCGGGACAGGGTGTACAATGGGGCAAAAACATTCAGTACTTC. Protein sequence: CARDPGQGVQWGKNIQYF. V usage is TRBV5-3 and J usage is TRBJ2-4; 9 bases are a match to TRBD1. TRBV5-3 is assigned to the ORF class and has an uncertain function. Unmatched junction bases numbered 17, after V lost 7 bases and J lost 3 bases. This CDR3 is built from 18 residues.

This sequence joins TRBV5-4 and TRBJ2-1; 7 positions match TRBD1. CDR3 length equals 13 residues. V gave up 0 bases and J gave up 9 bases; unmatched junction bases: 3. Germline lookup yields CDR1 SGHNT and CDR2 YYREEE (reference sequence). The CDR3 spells CASSLEGQREQFF. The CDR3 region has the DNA TGTGCCAGCAGCTTGGAGGGACAGCGTGAGCAGTTCTTC.

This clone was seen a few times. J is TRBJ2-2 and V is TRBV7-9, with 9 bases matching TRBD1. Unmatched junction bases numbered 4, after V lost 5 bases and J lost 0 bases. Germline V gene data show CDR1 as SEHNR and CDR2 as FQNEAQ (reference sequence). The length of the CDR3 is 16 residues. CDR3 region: CASSGDRGTNTGELFF. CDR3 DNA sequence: TGTGCCAGCAGCGGTGACAGGGGGACGAACACCGGGGAGCTGTTTTTT.

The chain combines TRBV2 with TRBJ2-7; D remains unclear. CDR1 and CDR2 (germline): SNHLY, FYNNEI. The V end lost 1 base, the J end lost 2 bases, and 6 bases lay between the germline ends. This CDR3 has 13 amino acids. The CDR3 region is CASSEDSAYEQYF. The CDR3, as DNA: TGTGCCAGCAGTGAAGACTCCGCCTACGAGCAGTACTTC.

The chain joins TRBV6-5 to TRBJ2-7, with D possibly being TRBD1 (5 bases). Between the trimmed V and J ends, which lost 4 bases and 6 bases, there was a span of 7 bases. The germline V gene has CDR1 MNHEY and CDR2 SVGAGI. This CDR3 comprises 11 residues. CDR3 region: CASSLGVEQYF. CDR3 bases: TGTGCCAGCAGTTTAGGGGTCGAGCAGTACTTC.

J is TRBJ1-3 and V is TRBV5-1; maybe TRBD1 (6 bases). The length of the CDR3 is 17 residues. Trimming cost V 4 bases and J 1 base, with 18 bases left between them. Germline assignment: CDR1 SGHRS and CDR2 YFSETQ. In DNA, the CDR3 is TGCGCCAGCAGCCCCAGACAGGCCCCTATGTCTGGAAACACCATATATTTT. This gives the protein CASSPRQAPMSGNTIYF.

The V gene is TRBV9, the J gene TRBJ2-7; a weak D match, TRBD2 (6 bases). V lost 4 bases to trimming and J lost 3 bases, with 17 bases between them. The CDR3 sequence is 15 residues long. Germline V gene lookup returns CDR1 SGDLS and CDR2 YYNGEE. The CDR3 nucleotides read TGTGCCAGCAGCCCCCAGGGACTGGAGGGCTACGAGCAGTACTTC. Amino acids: CASSPQGLEGYEQYF. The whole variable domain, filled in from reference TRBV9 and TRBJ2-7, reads DSGVTQTPKHLITATGQRVTLRCSPRSGDLSVYWYQQSLDQGLQFLIQYYNGEERAKGNILERFSAQQFPDLHSELNLSSLELGDSALYFCASSPQGLEGYEQYFGPGTRLTVT.

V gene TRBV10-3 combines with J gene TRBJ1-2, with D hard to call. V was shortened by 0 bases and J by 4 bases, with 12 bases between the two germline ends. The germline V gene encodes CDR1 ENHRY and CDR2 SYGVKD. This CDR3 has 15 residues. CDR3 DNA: TGTGCCATCAGTGAGTCAGATTCAGGACGCTATGGCTACACCTTC. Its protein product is CAISESDSGRYGYTF.

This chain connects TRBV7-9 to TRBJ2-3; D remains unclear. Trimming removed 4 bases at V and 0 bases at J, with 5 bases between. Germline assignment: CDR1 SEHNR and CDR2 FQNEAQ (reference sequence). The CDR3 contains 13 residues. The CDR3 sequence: CASSSSSTDTQYF. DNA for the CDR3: TGTGCCAGCAGCTCTTCTAGCACAGATACGCAGTATTTT.

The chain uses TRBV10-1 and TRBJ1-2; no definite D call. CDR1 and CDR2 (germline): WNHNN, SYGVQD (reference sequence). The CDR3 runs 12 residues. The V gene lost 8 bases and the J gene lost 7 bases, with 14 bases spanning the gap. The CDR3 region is CASPLRGSGYTF. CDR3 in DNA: TGCGCCAGCCCCCTACGGGGAAGTGGCTACACCTTC.

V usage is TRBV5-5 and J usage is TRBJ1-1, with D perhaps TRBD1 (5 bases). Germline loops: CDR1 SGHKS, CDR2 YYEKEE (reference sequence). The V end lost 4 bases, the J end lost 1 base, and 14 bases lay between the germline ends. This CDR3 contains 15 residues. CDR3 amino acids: CASSPPSRGNTEAFF. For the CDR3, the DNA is TGTGCCAGCAGCCCGCCCTCTAGGGGGAACACTGAAGCTTTCTTT. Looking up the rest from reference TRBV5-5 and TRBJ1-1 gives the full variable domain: DAGVTQSPTHLIKTRGQQVTLRCSPISGHKSVSWYQQVLGQGPQFIFQYYEKEERGRGNFPDRFSARQFPNYSSELNVNALLLGDSALYLCASSPPSRGNTEAFFGQGTRLTVV.

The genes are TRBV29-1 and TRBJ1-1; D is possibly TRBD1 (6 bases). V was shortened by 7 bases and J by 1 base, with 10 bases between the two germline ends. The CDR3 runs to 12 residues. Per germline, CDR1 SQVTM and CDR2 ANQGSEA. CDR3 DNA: TGCAGCGCTAAAGGGGGGAACACTGAAGCTTTCTTT. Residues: CSAKGGNTEAFF.

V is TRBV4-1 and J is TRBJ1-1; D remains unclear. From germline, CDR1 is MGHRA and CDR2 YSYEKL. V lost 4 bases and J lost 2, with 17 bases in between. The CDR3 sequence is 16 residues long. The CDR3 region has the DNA TGCGCCAGCAGCCCGCTTTTGTCTACAACTAACACTGAAGCTTTCTTT. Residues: CASSPLLSTTNTEAFF.

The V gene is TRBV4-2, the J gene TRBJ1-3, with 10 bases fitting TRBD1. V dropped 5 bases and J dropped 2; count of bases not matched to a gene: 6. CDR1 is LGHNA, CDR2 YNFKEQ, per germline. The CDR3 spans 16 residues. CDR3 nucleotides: TGTGCCAGCAGCACGGGACAGGGGCTCGCTGGAAACACCATATATTTT. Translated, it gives CASSTGQGLAGNTIYF.

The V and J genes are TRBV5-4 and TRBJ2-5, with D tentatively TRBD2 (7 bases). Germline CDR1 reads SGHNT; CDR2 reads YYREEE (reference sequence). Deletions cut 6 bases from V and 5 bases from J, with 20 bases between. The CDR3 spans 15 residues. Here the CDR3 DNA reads TGTGCCAGCACCCCAAGCGGGACACACCTTGAGACCCAGTACTTC. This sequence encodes CASTPSGTHLETQYF.